The 18 T cell receptor beta chains below all came from one sample that was sequenced in a study of T cell repertoires in cytomegalovirus infection. One entry per CDR3 protein results from TCRdb running MiXCR on the reads. This table holds around 440,000 distinct CDR3 sequences, about 11% found once. The source material was PBMCs. The receptors shown here come from a human donor in good health (CMV status not recorded). Some clones in this sample may be carry-over from other donors' samples.

The chain recombines TRBV20-1 with TRBJ1-1, with 10 bases that match TRBD1. This CDR3 spans 16 amino acids. Germline assignment: CDR1 DFQATT and CDR2 SNEGSKA (reference sequence). The J segment lost 4 bases and the V segment lost 4 bases, leaving 12 bases of the junction unmatched. The CDR3 reads CSAKRQGAALVTEAFF. Here the CDR3 DNA reads TGCAGTGCTAAGCGACAGGGGGCAGCTTTGGTCACTGAAGCTTTCTTT.

This clonotype was recorded at least ten times. V usage is TRBV2 and J usage is TRBJ2-5, with 7 bases matching TRBD1. Germline V gene data show CDR1 as SNHLY and CDR2 as FYNNEI. The CDR3 has 16 residues. The V gene end was trimmed by 3 bases and the J gene end by 5 bases; junction bases not matched to a gene: 12. The CDR3 DNA is TGTGCCAGCAGTGACGGGGCGACAGGGACGGTGGAGACCCAGTACTTC. Translated, it gives CASSDGATGTVETQYF.

This clonotype was observed at least ten times. Here the CDR3 reads CALQGDTGELFF. In DNA, the CDR3 is TGTGCCTTACAGGGGGACACCGGGGAGCTGTTTTTT. V is TRBV24-1 and J is TRBJ2-2; the match to TRBD1 covers 8 bases. Germline lookup yields CDR1 KGHDR and CDR2 SFDVKD. The CDR3 is 12 amino acids. J gave up 3 bases and V 12 bases, and 2 bases lay outside the gene matches.

This clonotype was seen at least ten times. Written as DNA, the CDR3 is TGTGCCACCAGCAGAGATATTAGCGGAAGATTGTCGAGCTACAATGAGCAGTTCTTC. It codes for CATSRDISGRLSSYNEQFF. The chain recombines TRBV15 with TRBJ2-1; D perhaps matches TRBD2 (6 bases). CDR3 length: 19 residues. V was trimmed by 0 bases and J by 3 bases, leaving 21 bases between them. CDR1 is LNHNV, CDR2 YYDKDF, per germline (reference sequence).

This clonotype was detected many times. This chain joins TRBV28 and TRBJ1-3; 7 bases map to TRBD1. Germline values: CDR1 MDHEN, CDR2 SYDVKM. V shed 6 bases, J shed 5 bases, and the junction held 10 bases outside the gene matches. This CDR3 contains 15 residues. The CDR3, as DNA: TGTGCCAGCAGCTTACCCCAGACAGGGAGAAACACCATATATTTT. It specifies CASSLPQTGRNTIYF.

The table lists this clonotype with many counts. The chain uses TRBV2 and TRBJ2-1; D call uncertain. Trimming stripped 1 base from V and 0 bases from J, with 7 bases between. The CDR3 spans 15 residues. The germline gives CDR1 SNHLY, CDR2 FYNNEI. The CDR3 reads CASSEDGRSYNEQFF. Written as DNA, the CDR3 is TGTGCCAGCAGTGAAGACGGGCGCTCCTACAATGAGCAGTTCTTC.

The CDR3 sequence is CSVEDRTDGLEKLFF. The CDR3 DNA is TGCAGCGTTGAAGACCGGACGGATGGATTGGAAAAACTGTTTTTT. V is TRBV29-1 and J is TRBJ1-4; no firm D call. Between the trimmed V and J ends, which lost 0 bases and 8 bases, there was a span of 16 bases. Germline-derived CDR1 and CDR2 are SQVTM and ANQGSEA. The CDR3 length is 15 residues.

This clonotype was counted at least ten times. This chain joins TRBV7-3 and TRBJ1-1; D is undetermined. The CDR3 sequence is 13 residues long. Trimming pared 5 bases from V and 0 bases from J, leaving 7 bases between. Germline lookup yields CDR1 SGHTA and CDR2 FQGTGA. The CDR3 sequence is CASSRLMNTEAFF. CDR3 coding DNA: TGTGCCAGCAGCAGGCTAATGAACACTGAAGCTTTCTTT.

This clonotype occurred many times. The chain carries TRBV7-2 and TRBJ2-1, with no clear D. CDR1 is SGHTA and CDR2 is FQGNSA in the germline V gene. The CDR3 contains 12 residues. Trimming pared 6 bases from V and 6 bases from J, leaving 9 bases between. In nucleotides, the CDR3 is TGTGCCAGCAGTTCTTATGGCAATGAGCAGTTCTTC. Translating gives CASSSYGNEQFF.

At least ten counts were recorded for this clonotype. J is TRBJ2-2 and V is TRBV11-3; 7 nucleotides line up with TRBD2. Germline V gene data show CDR1 as SGHNT and CDR2 as YENEEA. The V and J ends lost 4 bases and 2 bases, in that order; junction bases with no gene match: 10. The CDR3 length is 17 residues. CDR3 nucleotide sequence: TGTGCCAGCAGCTCCCCGGCTGGAGCGGGAAACACCGGGGAGCTGTTTTTT. Protein product: CASSSPAGAGNTGELFF.

This clonotype has only a few counts. The chain links TRBV20-1 to TRBJ1-2; D is perhaps TRBD1 (5 bases). The CDR3 spans 13 residues. Germline V gene data show CDR1 as DFQATT and CDR2 as SNEGSKA (reference sequence). V lost 2 bases and J lost 7, with 14 bases in between. CDR3 sequence (DNA): TGCAGTGCTAGATCGGGGGGTCACCGTGGCTACACCTTC. Translation gives CSARSGGHRGYTF.

This clonotype was observed at least ten times. The chain is built from TRBV7-8 and TRBJ2-7, with a possible D match to TRBD1 (5 bases). The V gene's germline CDR1 is SGHVS and CDR2 FQNEAQ. The CDR3 is 16 amino acids. Trimming removed 5 bases from V and 4 bases from J, with 21 bases in between. In nucleotides, the CDR3 is TGTGCCAGCAGCCCGCTGGGCGACAGCCTCTATTACGAGCAGTACTTC. Protein sequence: CASSPLGDSLYYEQYF.

The chain couples TRBV3-1 to TRBJ2-1; 10 bases agree with TRBD2. The germline V gene has CDR1 LGHDT and CDR2 YNNKEL (reference sequence). This CDR3 spans 16 amino acids. The V gene end was trimmed by 2 bases and the J gene end by 7 bases; junction bases not matched to a gene: 8. This CDR3 reads CASSQPGTSALNEQFF. The CDR3 DNA follows: TGTGCCAGCAGCCAACCCGGGACTAGCGCTCTTAATGAGCAGTTCTTC.

The chain carries TRBV20-1 and TRBJ2-2; D possibly corresponds to TRBD2 (6 bases). From germline, CDR1 is DFQATT and CDR2 SNEGSKA (reference sequence). The CDR3 is 17 residues long. The germline V and J ends were trimmed by 5 bases and 2 bases, with 21 bases remaining between them. The CDR3 loop is CSAGMGWLASNTGELFF. CDR3 sequence (DNA): TGCAGTGCTGGAATGGGGTGGCTAGCGAGCAACACCGGGGAGCTGTTTTTT.

This clonotype was seen ten or more times. V and J are TRBV2 and TRBJ1-6, with a tentative D call TRBD1 (5 bases). The germline gives CDR1 SNHLY, CDR2 FYNNEI. The CDR3 runs 15 residues. The V end lost 4 bases, the J end lost 7 bases, and 14 bases lay between the germline ends. Written as DNA, the CDR3 is TGTGCCAGCAGTGCGAACAGGCTTTCGAATTCACCCCTCCACTTT. The encoded protein is CASSANRLSNSPLHF.

In its sample, this clonotype was seen a few times. This may be a read error, as it is one base from a much larger clone. This rearrangement joins TRBV7-3 to TRBJ2-1; D might be TRBD1 or TRBD2, each matching 6 bases. Germline V lookup: CDR1 SGHTA, CDR2 FQGTGA. The CDR3 runs 13 residues. With 2 bases removed from V and 6 bases from J, the gap between germline ends came to 8 bases. CDR3 in DNA: TGTGCCAGCAGCTTAGGGGGGCCCAATGAGCAGTTCTTC. It translates to CASSLGGPNEQFF.

The rearrangement links TRBV5-5 to TRBJ2-6; D is ambiguous. This CDR3 has 16 amino acids. With 0 bases removed from V and 3 bases from J, the gap between germline ends came to 10 bases. The germline V gene has CDR1 SGHKS and CDR2 YYEKEE (reference sequence). CDR3 sequence: CASSLEGYSGANVLTF. The CDR3 DNA reads as TGTGCCAGCAGCTTGGAGGGCTATAGTGGGGCCAACGTCCTGACTTTC.

In DNA, the CDR3 is TGCAGTGCTAGAGATCTGACAGGGGGATTGAGTGAGCAGTTCTTC. Amino acid sequence: CSARDLTGGLSEQFF. The chain joins TRBV20-1 to TRBJ2-1; 9 bases align to TRBD1. V gave up 0 bases and J gave up 9 bases; unmatched junction bases: 9. The CDR3 is made up of 15 amino acids. CDR1 is DFQATT and CDR2 is SNEGSKA in the germline V gene (reference sequence).